This TCR beta chain is drawn from a study of post-analysis software for immune sequencing data. On the study more broadly: Relapsing-remitting, secondary progressive and progressive-relapsing forms of multiple sclerosis all featured among disease courses. General study findings and limits: Comparison with controls showed significantly lower normalized Chao1 diversity in multiple sclerosis patients. The F measure placed samples prepared in the same batch into strongly shared clusters. Elevated frequency relative to controls characterized four or five TRBV segments in patients, TRBV5-6, TRBV5-1 and TRBV20-1 among them.

Of note for this clonotype: Antigen specificity is unknown.

Presence of unique molecular identifiers characterized the TCR beta cDNA libraries. cDNA molecules numbering roughly 0.5 million came from about 1 to 10 million T cells. TCRdb used MiXCR to reprocess the PCR reads, holding one entry per CDR3 protein. The table has some 890,000 distinct CDR3 sequences, roughly 58% seen once. Germline V gene lookup returns CDR1 MNHEY and CDR2 SMNVEV (reference sequence). V lost 5 bases, J lost 4 bases, and 6 bases stayed unmatched. The CDR3 spans 14 residues. Sequencing was performed on blood. This TCR derives from a girl under 18 with multiple sclerosis. The rearrangement joins TRBV27 to TRBJ2-3; 7 bases line up with TRBD2. The CDR3 DNA follows: TGTGCCAGCAGTCACGGACTAGGCTCAGATACGCAGTATTTT. Translated, it gives CASSHGLGSDTQYF.